A selection of T cell receptor beta chains follows, all from one sample in a study of blood T cell repertoires in COVID-19. Some clones are missing from TCRdb's copy, which holds only in-frame ones; the method was immunoSEQ multiplex PCR. There are about 88,000 clones in the sample; over 75% occur only once, and 2.9% lies in the top ten. What was sequenced was peripheral blood. The receptors stem from an elderly woman with acute or convalescent COVID-19. Both conserved end residues are part of each CDR3. The order of the fields is V gene, D gene, clone size, J gene, CDR3 DNA, CDR3 protein. D genes are given only for firm matches. Size is omitted from some rows. Given values are once, few, many or a class for expanded clones.

TRBV9	TRBD2	.	TRBJ2-3	TGTGCCAGCAGCGTATTAGCGGGGGCCTCAGATACGCAGTATTTT	CASSVLAGASDTQYF
TRBV4-3	TRBD2	.	TRBJ2-3	TGCGCCAGCAGCTGGGGACTAGCGCCAGATACGCAGTATTTT	CASSWGLAPDTQYF
TRBV11-1	.	.	TRBJ1-1	TGTGCCAGCAGGCGGCGGGGGACACCCAACACTGAAGCTTTCTTT	CASRRRGTPNTEAFF
TRBV11-1	.	.	TRBJ2-7	TGTGCCAGCAGCTTAGCCGGACTCTCCTACGAGCAGTACTTC	CASSLAGLSYEQYF
TRBV10-1	.	.	TRBJ2-7	TGCGCCAAGGTGATGAGGGACAACTCCTACGAGCAGTACTTC	CAKVMRDNSYEQYF
TRBV3-1/TRBV3-2	TRBD1	.	TRBJ1-6	TGTGCCAGCAGCCAAGATCAGAGGGGGCACTTGAGCTCCTATAATTCACCCCTCCACTTT	CASSQDQRGHLSSYNSPLHF
TRBV7-9	.	few	TRBJ2-2	TGTGCCAGCAGCTTACGGCAGGGTAGGAACTCCGGGGAGCTGTTTTTT	CASSLRQGRNSGELFF
TRBV28	.	.	TRBJ1-4	TGTGCCAGCAGTTCCTCAGAAGAAAAACTGTTTTTT	CASSSSEEKLFF
TRBV9	TRBD2	.	TRBJ2-1	TGTGCCAGCAGCGTAGGTCTAGCGGCCTCCTTGGGGCAGTTCTTC	CASSVGLAASLGQFF
TRBV2	TRBD2	.	TRBJ2-5	TGTGCCAGTGGACTAGCGGAACAAGAGACCCAGTACTTC	CASGLAEQETQYF
TRBV15	TRBD1	.	TRBJ1-4	TGTGCCACCAGCAGAACGGACAGGGTTAATGAAAAACTGTTTTTT	CATSRTDRVNEKLFF
TRBV6-5	.	.	TRBJ1-1	TGTGCCAGCAGTTTGGACAGAAAGAACACTGAAGCTTTCTTT	CASSLDRKNTEAFF
TRBV12-3/TRBV12-4	.	.	TRBJ2-1	TGTGCCAGCAGTTTAAGCCGGAATGAGCAGTTCTTC	CASSLSRNEQFF
TRBV5-4	TRBD2	few	TRBJ2-7	TGTGCCAGCAGCTCAAGACTAGCGGGGGGATCCTACGAGCAGTACTTC	CASSSRLAGGSYEQYF
TRBV30	.	.	TRBJ1-2	TGTGCCTGGAGGGAGAACTATGGCTACACCTTC	CAWRENYGYTF
TRBV2	.	.	TRBJ1-2	TGTGCCAGCGGCGGGGCTGGTAGCTATGGCTACACCTTC	CASGGAGSYGYTF
TRBV6-6	TRBD1	.	TRBJ1-4	TGTGCCAGCAGTCACCGGGACAGGGGATCGCTACGACGAGTAAAACTGTTTTTT	CASSHRDRGSLRRVKLFF
TRBV7-2	.	.	TRBJ1-1	TGTGCCAGCAGCCCAAGGCCAGGGGTGACTGAAGCTTTCTTT	CASSPRPGVTEAFF
TRBV9	.	once	TRBJ1-3	TGTGCCAGCAGCGTCACGGGACAAAGCTCTGGAAACACCATATATTTT	CASSVTGQSSGNTIYF
TRBV4-2	.	.	TRBJ1-2	TGTGCCAGCAGCCAAGATCTTACGAGGGCCCGAGCTAACTATGGCTACACCTTC	CASSQDLTRARANYGYTF
TRBV4-2	TRBD1	.	TRBJ1-2	TGTGCCAGCAGCCAGGACACAGGGGGGGGCTATGGCTACACCTTC	CASSQDTGGGYGYTF
TRBV7-9	TRBD1	once	TRBJ1-2	TGTGCCAGCAGCCTGGACAGGGGAGTCTATGGCTACACCTTC	CASSLDRGVYGYTF
TRBV5-1	.	few	TRBJ1-2	TGCGCCAGCAGCGATCCGCCTCAGGACTATGGCTACACCTTC	CASSDPPQDYGYTF
TRBV6-5	TRBD2	.	TRBJ2-7	TGTGCCAGCAGTTACCATAGCGGGAGGGCTCTCCACGAGCAGTACTTC	CASSYHSGRALHEQYF
TRBV15	.	.	TRBJ1-1	TGTGCCACCAGCAGACCGACAGGCAGGTCTGAAGCTTTCTTT	CATSRPTGRSEAFF
TRBV18	.	.	TRBJ1-2	TGTGCCAGCTCACGCCGGGGACAAAATGGCTACACCTTC	CASSRRGQNGYTF
TRBV5-1	TRBD1	.	TRBJ1-1	TGCGCCAGCAGCCAGCAGGGACAGGAAGCTTTCTTT	CASSQQGQEAFF
TRBV7-2	.	.	TRBJ2-1	TGTGCCAGCAGCTTAGCCAGGGCATACAATGAGCAGTTCTTC	CASSLARAYNEQFF
TRBV2	.	.	TRBJ1-2	TGTGCCAGCAAAGAGGGCTCCGGCTCTTGGGGCTACACCTTC	CASKEGSGSWGYTF
TRBV28	TRBD2	.	TRBJ2-3	TGTGCCAGCGGCCGTAGCGGGAGAAGCAGAGATACGCAGTATTTT	CASGRSGRSRDTQYF
TRBV11-3	.	.	TRBJ2-1	TGTGCCAGCAGCTTAGTCAGGGCTAATGAGCAGTTCTTC	CASSLVRANEQFF